The 20 T cell receptor beta chains presented below share a single source sample, sequenced in a study of blood T cell repertoires in COVID-19. Only in-frame clones appear in the TCRdb table, and some are missing; sequencing was by immunoSEQ multiplex PCR. The sample records over 150,000 clones, 75% to 95% being singletons. Source material: peripheral blood. The receptors were sampled from a man in his fifties or sixties with acute or convalescent COVID-19.

The V and J genes are TRBV7-9 and TRBJ2-7; 7 bases match TRBD1. The trim removed 5 bases at V and 4 bases at J, leaving 8 bases unmatched. CDR3 length equals 14 residues. The germline gives CDR1 SEHNR, CDR2 FQNEAQ (reference sequence). CDR3: CASSPREGAYEQYV. In nucleotides, the CDR3 is TGTGCCAGCAGCCCCCGAGAGGGGGCTTACGAGCAGTACGTC.

In the case of this clone: One end of the junction fails to match germline, which may point to a read error. The chain is built from TRBV7-6 and TRBJ2-3, with 8 bases lining up with TRBD1. Germline assignment: CDR1 SGHVS and CDR2 FNYEAQ. The CDR3 contains 13 residues. CDR3 DNA sequence: TGTGCCAGCAGCTCCTTTCGGGACAGGCATGAGAATTTT. Translated, it gives CASSSFRDRHENF. The full variable domain, with the rest looked up from reference TRBV7-6 and TRBJ2-3, is GAGVSQSPRYKVTKRGQDVALRCDPISGHVSLYWYRQALGQGPEFLTYFNYEAQQDKSGLPNDRFSAERPEGSISTLTIQRTEQRDSAMYRCASSSFRDRHENFGPGTRLTVL.

This chain uses TRBV5-1 with TRBJ1-1; TRBD1 might be the D (6 bases). CDR1 is SGHRS and CDR2 is YFSETQ in the germline V gene. The length of the CDR3 is 15 residues. Trimming stripped 2 bases from V and 3 bases from J, with 14 bases between. Written as DNA, the CDR3 is TGCGCCAGCAGCTTTTGGGACGAGGGGGACACTGAAGCTTTCTTT. It codes for CASSFWDEGDTEAFF.

Only one count was recorded for this clone. This rearrangement joins TRBV5-1 to TRBJ2-1, with TRBD2 matching 7 bases. CDR3 length: 15 residues. The germline V gene has CDR1 SGHRS and CDR2 YFSETQ. The V and J ends lost 0 bases and 7 bases, in that order; junction bases with no gene match: 7. Written as DNA, the CDR3 is TGCGCCAGCAGCTTGGAAGGCGGGAGTGGAAATGAGCAGTTCTTC. This codes for CASSLEGGSGNEQFF.

This clone has a single count. The chain carries TRBV6-6 and TRBJ1-4; D possibly corresponds to TRBD1 (5 bases). The CDR3 loop spans 14 amino acids. Trimming removed 2 bases at V and 7 bases at J, with 11 bases between. CDR1 is MNHNY and CDR2 is SVGAGI in the germline V gene (reference sequence). The CDR3 nucleotides read TGTGCCAGCAGTTACAGGACGGGGGGTGAAAAACTGTTTTTT. Protein product: CASSYRTGGEKLFF.

The gene calls are TRBV3-1 (or the pseudogene TRBV3-2) and TRBJ2-7, with TRBD1 identical over 7 bases. V shed 4 bases, J shed 6 bases, and the junction held 18 bases outside the gene matches. The CDR3 runs to 17 residues. Germline V lookup: CDR1 LGHDT, CDR2 YNNKEL (reference sequence). The CDR3 spells CASSRTYIPTGSREQYF. DNA of the CDR3: TGTGCCAGCAGCCGCACATATATACCGACAGGGTCGCGCGAGCAGTACTTC.

The V call is TRBV6-6, the J call TRBJ1-5, with 10 nucleotides matching TRBD1. This CDR3 is built from 15 residues. Germline CDR1 reads MNHNY; CDR2 reads SVGAGI (reference sequence). With V trimmed by 4 bases and J by 6 bases, 6 bases remained unmatched. In DNA, the CDR3 is TGTGCCAGCAGTTTAACCGGGACAGGGGTTCAGCCCCAGCATTTT. As protein: CASSLTGTGVQPQHF.

This chain joins TRBV5-1 and TRBJ2-3; 7 bases align to TRBD2. CDR1 and CDR2 from the germline V gene are SGHRS and YFSETQ. The trim removed 0 bases at V and 4 bases at J, leaving 8 bases unmatched. This CDR3 has 16 amino acids. CDR3: CASSLGSSGVADTQYF. CDR3 in DNA: TGCGCCAGCAGCTTGGGGTCTAGCGGAGTCGCAGATACGCAGTATTTT.

The chain carries TRBV11-2 and TRBJ2-2, with 8 bases that match TRBD1. The trim removed 5 bases at V and 5 bases at J, leaving 7 bases unmatched. CDR1 is SGHAT, CDR2 FQNNGV, per germline. The CDR3 covers 15 residues. CDR3 bases: TGTGCCAGCAGCCGAGACAGGGGAAGAACCGGGGAGCTGTTTTTT. The encoded protein is CASSRDRGRTGELFF.

The CDR3 sequence is CASSLFLGSANEQFF. The CDR3 region has the DNA TGTGCCAGCAGCCTCTTCTTAGGTAGCGCCAATGAGCAGTTCTTC. V gene TRBV7-9 combines with J gene TRBJ2-1, with a weak D call TRBD2 (5 bases). V shed 5 bases and J shed 6 bases, with 17 bases lying between them. Germline CDR1 SEHNR, CDR2 FQNEAQ (reference sequence). The CDR3 totals 15 residues.

The rearrangement joins TRBV19 to TRBJ2-3; TRBD2 might be the D (6 bases). Trimming took off 3 bases at V and 6 bases at J, with 13 bases between the two ends. The CDR3 contains 14 residues. Germline lookup yields CDR1 LNHDA and CDR2 SQIVND (reference sequence). CDR3 in amino acids: CASSIMGGSDTQYF. The CDR3 DNA follows: TGTGCCAGTAGTATTATGGGGGGTTCGGATACGCAGTATTTT. Together with reference TRBV19 and TRBJ2-3, the CDR3 gives the full variable domain: DGGITQSPKYLFRKEGQNVTLSCEQNLNHDAMYWYRQDPGQGLRLIYYSQIVNDFQKGDIAEGYSVSREKKESFPLTVTSAQKNPTAFYLCASSIMGGSDTQYFGPGTRLTVL.

Only a few counts were recorded for this clone. The chain carries TRBV11-3 and TRBJ2-2; the match to TRBD2 covers 12 bases. Germline CDR1 SGHNT, CDR2 YENEEA. V was clipped by 4 bases and J by 4 bases; unmatched bases: 4. The CDR3 is made up of 16 amino acids. The DNA for the CDR3 is TGTGCCAGCAGCTCGTGGACTAGCGGGGCCACCGGGGAGCTGTTTTTT. Translation: CASSSWTSGATGELFF.

The rearrangement links TRBV11-2 to TRBJ2-3, with D possibly matching TRBD2 (7 bases). The CDR3 is 14 residues long. The germline gives CDR1 SGHAT, CDR2 FQNNGV. Trimming left V 4 bases short and J 6 bases short, with 14 bases between. In DNA form, the CDR3 reads TGTGCCAGCAGCTCTGGGGGGGGCGGTGATACGCAGTATTTT. Its protein product is CASSSGGGGDTQYF.

V and J are TRBV20-1 and TRBJ1-1; perhaps TRBD1 as D (6 bases). The CDR3 loop spans 11 amino acids. Germline assignment: CDR1 DFQATT and CDR2 SNEGSKA (reference sequence). Trimming cost V 3 bases and J 6 bases, with 8 bases left between them. The CDR3 spells CSASTGSEAFF. The CDR3 DNA is TGCAGTGCTAGCACAGGGTCTGAAGCTTTCTTT.

Worth noting for this clone: The sample has other DNA sequences that encode this CDR3 too. J is TRBJ1-2 and V is TRBV7-9; tentatively, D is TRBD1 (5 bases). Germline CDR1 is SEHNR and CDR2 is FQNEAQ (reference sequence). The germline V and J ends were trimmed by 5 bases and 4 bases, with 8 bases remaining between them. The CDR3 has 12 residues. The CDR3 sequence is CASSPDSYGYTF. Here the CDR3 DNA reads TGTGCCAGCAGCCCAGACAGCTATGGCTACACCTTC.

This sequence joins TRBV18 and TRBJ1-6; TRBD1 agrees at 10 bases. Trimming took 3 bases from V and 8 from J; bases not matched to a gene: 4. Germline-derived CDR1 and CDR2 are KGHSH and LQKENI. This CDR3 region has 15 residues. The CDR3 sequence: CASSPAGTGDSPLHF. DNA of the CDR3: TGTGCCAGCTCACCCGCCGGGACAGGGGATTCACCCCTCCACTTT.

The chain employs TRBV2 and TRBJ2-1; the match to TRBD1 covers 7 bases. Germline V CDR1 and CDR2: SNHLY, FYNNEI. This CDR3 has 12 residues. V gave up 6 bases and J gave up 7 bases; unmatched junction bases: 3. DNA of the CDR3: TGTGCCAGCAGGGGACAGATGAATGAGCAGTTCTTC. Protein product: CASRGQMNEQFF.

V and J are TRBV27 and TRBJ1-5; 9 positions agree with TRBD1. Germline lookup yields CDR1 MNHEY and CDR2 SMNVEV (reference sequence). This CDR3 region has 15 residues. V lost 6 bases to trimming and J lost 3 bases; unmatched junction nucleotides: 6. The chain's CDR3 is CASSPGQGLNQPQHF. The CDR3 DNA follows: TGTGCCAGCAGCCCGGGACAGGGCCTCAATCAGCCCCAGCATTTT.

This chain joins TRBV27 and TRBJ1-6, with TRBD1 identical over 9 bases. Germline loops: CDR1 MNHEY, CDR2 SMNVEV (reference sequence). The ends lost 5 bases at V and 7 bases at J; junction bases unmatched: 3. The CDR3 is 14 amino acids. CDR3 loop: CASSPGQGNSPLHF. The CDR3, as DNA: TGTGCCAGCAGTCCCGGACAGGGGAATTCACCCCTCCACTTT.

The chain is built from TRBV5-1 and TRBJ2-2; 7 bases fit TRBD2. This CDR3 region has 15 residues. With V trimmed by 6 bases and J by 0 bases, 5 bases remained unmatched. In germline, CDR1 is SGHRS, CDR2 YFSETQ. CDR3 sequence (DNA): TGCGCCAGCAAGGGAGGGAACTCGAACACCGGGGAGCTGTTTTTT. This translates into CASKGGNSNTGELFF.